This T cell receptor beta chain was documented in a study of STAT5B mutations in CD4+ large granular lymphocyte leukemia. V was pared by 6 bases and J by 5 bases, with 13 bases between. The CDR3 runs to 13 residues. From germline, CDR1 is KGHSH and CDR2 LQKENI. Clones were read by immunoSEQ multiplex PCR, and TCRdb kept only the in-frame ones, dropping some. The table has about 25,000 clones, 74% seen once. This clone was found a few times. The receptor was derived from a human donor in good health. What was sequenced was CD4+ T cells from blood buffy coats. The chain has TRBV18 and TRBJ1-1; D gene ambiguous. The CDR3 region is CASSPAQRTEAFF. CDR3 coding DNA: TGTGCCAGCTCCCCTGCCCAGAGGACTGAAGCTTTCTTT. The variable domain in full, with the rest retrieved from reference TRBV18 and TRBJ1-1, is NAGVMQNPRHLVRRRGQEARLRCSPMKGHSHVYWYRQLPEEGLKFMVYLQKENIIDESGMPKERFSAEFPKEGPSILRIQQVVRGDSAAYFCASSPAQRTEAFFGQGTRLTVV.